The entry below describes one T cell receptor (beta chain). It has no known antigen specificity. The input lacks base qualities; no much larger clone sits a single base away. The cohort comprised 710 or so healthy bone marrow donors. All cohort members were sampled while nominally healthy, although unrecorded immune exposures were likely present. The donor was CMV seronegative and was included in the group of approximately 350 seronegative cohort members. Each donor provided a peripheral blood sample, and peripheral blood mononuclear cells were used for TCR beta sequencing. The Qiagen DNeasy Blood Extraction Kit was used to extract genomic DNA from the blood cell samples. Receptors were amplified or captured by the immunoSEQ multiplex PCR assay. For the multiplex PCR, a mixture combining 60 forward primers for TCR Vbeta segments and 13 reverse primers for TCR Jbeta segments was used. Amplification of the CDR3 region of rearranged TCR beta genes was performed with a multiplex PCR assay on genomic DNA. The Illumina HiSeq System was used to sequence the amplified TCR beta libraries as 87-base-pair reads. Regarding the original processing steps: A later analysis counted about 80 million unique TCR beta chains across the 500 to 850 repertoires, and about 10 million of these chains were shared by at least two donors. To remove PCR and sequencing errors, raw reads were error-corrected and collapsed into unique sequences using a nearest-neighbor algorithm that merged closely related sequences. To assign V, D and J gene segments, CDR3 sequences were aligned to IMGT reference sequences. Each retained sequence needed at least a six-nucleotide match to both a V gene segment and a J gene segment. Rearrangements were called productive when the CDR3 lacked stop codons and stayed in frame with V and J; all others were non-productive. Following IMGT convention, CDR3 was defined as the stretch from the second conserved V-encoded cysteine up to the conserved J-encoded phenylalanine. The earlier analysis of about 640 of the donors excluded any sequence lacking an unambiguous match to a single V gene segment. In an earlier analysis of 587 of the donors, a V segment was called functional when productive rearrangements were above 56.7%, and segregating when the standard deviation between donors exceeded 5%. To diagnose cytomegalovirus status from the catalog of TCR beta chain sequences, a statistical classification framework was built. In a later analysis, V and J genes were assigned by comparing TCR nucleotide sequences against IMGT/GENE-DB human TR gene sequences. The TCRdist pipeline was used in a later analysis to assign CDR3 sequences and most-parsimonious VDJ recombination scenarios. In a later analysis, each TCR beta chain was defined by its CDR3 amino acid sequence together with its V-gene family, and reads without a unique V-gene family were excluded. A later analysis removed 450 to 600 highly shared, low-generation-probability nucleotide sequences to deal with suspected cross-contamination and a sequencing artifact. In a later analysis, a clonal expansion index was calculated for each public chain from normalized within-repertoire ranks of inferred template counts. In a later analysis, generation probabilities were computed with a VDJ recombination model fitted to out-of-frame rearrangements, and the resulting probabilities were checked against IGoR. In a later analysis, TCR-TCR, TCR-HLA and TCR-CMV co-occurrence was scored with hypergeometric tests, and a repertoire-size bias correction was applied to TCR pairs. In a later analysis, false discovery rates were estimated by permuting HLA or CMV assignments 20 times. A later analysis grouped co-occurring TCRs with DBSCAN, adding TCRdist sequence similarity when clustering within HLA-allele-positive subsets. For co-occurrence clustering, repertoires with fewer than 30,000 or more than 120,000 public chains were excluded, along with roughly 5 repertoires with anomalous nucleotide sharing. The source is immuneACCESS, and TCRdb retained only in-frame sequences with V and J called. Part of the clones is not carried over; for the studies checked, unresolved V genes explain less than half of this, and the remainder is unexplained. From that table come the V and J calls and clone size; the DNA was used to work out D and trimming. The table for this sample lists 200,000 or so clones; roughly 85% of them were counted only once. Clones ranked in the top ten supply roughly 2% of the sample.

V loses 1 base at its end and J loses 6 bases; junction bases beyond the gene matches: 4. From the cysteine up to the phenylalanine, the CDR3 has a length of 15 residues. Only the CDR3 DNA stays, 45 bases, in frame from base 1. From the germline V gene, CDR1 is MGHRA and CDR2 is YSYEKL. These data belong to a study of cytomegalovirus exposure and HLA in healthy donors listed by TCRdb under 2017. A note on the overall study: An earlier analysis of under 600 of the donors reported more than 250 Gb of sequence data and around 110 million unique TCR beta sequences from about 179 million T cells. Approximately 310 gigabases of sequencing data and around 90 million unique TCR sequences made up an early release that covered 500 to 700 HLA-typed donors. Among the roughly 410 genotyped donors, around 81% belonged to the genetic ancestry cluster associated with self-reported Caucasian donors. The study was designed to test whether signatures of past pathogen exposure could be identified by cataloging public T cell receptors. Using immunosequencing, the study profiled T cell repertoires from approximately 700 subjects and related those repertoires to cytomegalovirus serostatus. In addition to the first cohort of 666 subjects, a separate validation cohort of around 110 different subjects was used. High-throughput TCR immunosequencing, statistical association of individual TCRs with disease status, and machine learning were combined to predict cytomegalovirus infection status. In a later analysis, previously published TCR beta repertoires from roughly 710 donors were re-analyzed and high-resolution HLA genotyping was added so that TCR occurrence patterns could be studied. In the later analysis, no new phenotypic data were used to find candidate immune exposures; instead, reliance was placed on TCR beta sequences and their occurrence across donors. An earlier analysis of some 500 of the donors applied high-throughput TCR beta sequencing to assess whether each TCR beta V gene segment acted as functional or pseudogenic. Donor age, sex, ethnicity and CMV serostatus were compiled alongside the repertoire data. A later genetic analysis took genome-wide SNP genotypes for about 55% of the 666 donors and used that subset as a discovery cohort. Every repertoire in the discovery cohort had been generated on one and the same sequencing platform. HLA typing included class I and class II loci at four-digit resolution. Typing coverage differed by locus: A, B, C, DRB1 and DQB1 were typed in roughly 620-630 donors, DQA1 in about 550, DPA1 in some 610, and DPB1 in roughly 450. Roughly five DR-DQ haplotypes were treated as single units for association and clustering because of strong linkage in the cohort. Across around 400 genotyped donors of the cohort, an average of about 240,000 unique TCR beta nucleotide sequences per donor were sequenced, and approximately 17% of those sequences were non-productive.

Points the paper makes about the study in general: Presence/absence analyses assumed roughly uniform sequencing depth across donors, an assumption that may not hold. In vitro tests confirmed that a few of the cytomegalovirus-associated TCR beta chains recognize cytomegalovirus antigens. When HLA alleles, especially DR and DQ, strongly co-occurred, attributing TCR associations to individual alleles was difficult. A further reported finding was that TCR beta sequences accurately predicted the HLA-A and HLA-B alleles for most subjects in the first cohort. An association between a missense DCLRE1C variant and V-gene and J-gene trimming of TCR beta chains was found in a later genetic analysis and replicated in an independent cohort. In a later analysis, TCR association rates were found to vary across HLA loci, with the most associated TCRs seen for DRB1 alleles and the fewest for HLA-C alleles. Immune exposure information for the cohort was limited to CMV serostatus. The earlier analysis of 587 of the donors excluded about 16 rarely observed V segments, including chromosome 9 orphons, because counts were too low. A cluster of highly shared sequence variants was judged likely to represent a technical artifact of the sequencing pipeline. The 87-base-pair reads could not distinguish some IMGT-functional V segments, including TRBV6-2 and TRBV6-3, so those segments were excluded. A later analysis reported that several top co-occurrence clusters appeared linked to parvovirus B19, influenza, CMV and Epstein-Barr virus. The study listed 150 to 200 TCR beta chains as associated with cytomegalovirus. Most CMV-associated TCR beta chains appeared to be HLA-restricted in a later analysis, and the HLA associations seemed to be driven largely by CMV exposure. Because HLA typing was unavailable for some donors at each locus, only the typed subset was used in association tests. According to a later genetic analysis, donors in an Asian-associated ancestry cluster had fewer N-insertions in productive TCRs than the roughly 700-donor mean. The classifier was reported to diagnose cytomegalovirus status with high specificity and sensitivity in both the original and validation cohorts. An earlier analysis of around 500 of the donors showed that most TCR beta V segments appeared in productive rearrangements either about 87% or about 30% of the time, which broadly matched IMGT annotations. While some public TCRs were present in many individuals, most TCR sequences turned up only very rarely across donors. The authors suggested that the approach could potentially be generalized to other disease states and immunological phenotypes. Linkage disequilibrium might explain the correlated functional status among segregating V segments, but an unknown experimental factor could not be ruled out. In a later analysis, around 17,000 TCR beta sequences were associated with specific HLA alleles at a false discovery rate of 0.05. Compared with equally common non-associated chains, HLA-associated TCR beta chains in a later analysis were more clonally expanded and had lower generation probabilities. The cohort was sequenced for TCR beta chains only, and without alpha or paired-chain data the features that could be detected were limited.

Recombination joined TRBV4-1 with TRBJ2-3, with 10 central nucleotides matching TRBD2. The TCR was taken from a man in his late teens or twenties in good health and CMV-seronegative. The sample was PBMCs. The nucleotide sequence is given as TGCGCCAGCAGCCAAGCTAGCGGGAGAAGGGATACGCAGTATTTT. Protein translation: CASSQASGRRDTQYF.